Below, 5 T cell receptor beta chains from the same sample are listed, as sequenced in a study of T cell changes during pregnancy in multiple sclerosis. Clones were read by immunoSEQ multiplex PCR, and TCRdb kept only the in-frame ones, dropping some. The repertoire consists of some 69,000 clones, with over 85% occurring once and the leading ten covering approximately 2%. The sample here was peripheral blood, taken in the second trimester of pregnancy. These TCRs come from a female donor in good health, enrolled as a control in a pregnancy study.

This clone has only a few counts. J is TRBJ2-7 and V is TRBV2, with D unclear. Germline assignment: CDR1 SNHLY and CDR2 FYNNEI. Deletions cut 5 bases from V and 8 bases from J, with 13 bases between. There are 12 residues in the CDR3. The CDR3 DNA sequence: TGTGCCAGCAGTTTCGAGGTGACTCAGCAGTACTTC. It translates to CASSFEVTQQYF.

V and J are TRBV7-6 and TRBJ2-7, with D tentatively TRBD2 (5 bases). This CDR3 spans 13 amino acids. V lost 3 bases to trimming and J lost 3 bases, with 9 bases between them. CDR1 and CDR2 from the germline V gene are SGHVS and FNYEAQ. The CDR3 DNA is TGTGCCAGCAGCTTCGACGGGGACTACGAGCAGTACTTC. The encoded protein is CASSFDGDYEQYF.

The rearrangement uses TRBV28 and TRBJ1-6; 10 nucleotides align to TRBD1. The CDR3 runs 14 residues. The germline CDR1 and CDR2 sequences are MDHEN and SYDVKM. V trimming: 10 bases; J trimming: 11 bases; junction bases outside the gene matches: 11. The CDR3, as DNA: TGTGCCACCGCCGGGACAGGGGTGGGAACACCCCTCCACTTT. It yields the protein CATAGTGVGTPLHF.

The J gene is TRBJ1-4, the V gene TRBV7-9, with D tentatively TRBD1 (6 bases). Trimming pared 2 bases from V and 8 bases from J, leaving 15 bases between. Per the germline V gene, CDR1 is SEHNR and CDR2 is FQNEAQ (reference sequence). This CDR3 comprises 15 residues. The CDR3 DNA follows: TGTGCCAGCAGCTTATTCGGGGGGGGCAGGGAAAAACTGTTTTTT. Amino acids: CASSLFGGGREKLFF.

V and J are TRBV7-8 and TRBJ1-5; D unclear. CDR1 is SGHVS, CDR2 FQNEAQ, per germline. This CDR3 comprises 14 residues. V lost 2 bases and J 6 bases, leaving 11 bases between the germline ends. CDR3 region: CASSLRRSRQPQHF. The CDR3 DNA sequence: TGTGCCAGCAGCTTAAGGAGGTCCCGTCAGCCCCAGCATTTT.